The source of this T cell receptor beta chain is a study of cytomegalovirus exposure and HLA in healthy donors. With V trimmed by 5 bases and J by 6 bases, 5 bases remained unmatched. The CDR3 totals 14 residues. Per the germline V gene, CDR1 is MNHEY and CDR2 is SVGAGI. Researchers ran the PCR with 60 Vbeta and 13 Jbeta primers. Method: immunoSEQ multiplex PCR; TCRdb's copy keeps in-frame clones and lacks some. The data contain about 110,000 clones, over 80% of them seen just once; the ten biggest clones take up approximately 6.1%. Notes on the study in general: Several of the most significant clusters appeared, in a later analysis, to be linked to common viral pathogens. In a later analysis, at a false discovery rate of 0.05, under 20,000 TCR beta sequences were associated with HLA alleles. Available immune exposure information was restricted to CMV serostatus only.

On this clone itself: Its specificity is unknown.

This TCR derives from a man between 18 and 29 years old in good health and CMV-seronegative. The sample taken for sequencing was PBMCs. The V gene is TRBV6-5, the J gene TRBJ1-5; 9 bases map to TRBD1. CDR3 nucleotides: TGTGCCAGCAGTACTCAACAGGGGGCTCAGCCCCAGCATTTT. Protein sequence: CASSTQQGAQPQHF.